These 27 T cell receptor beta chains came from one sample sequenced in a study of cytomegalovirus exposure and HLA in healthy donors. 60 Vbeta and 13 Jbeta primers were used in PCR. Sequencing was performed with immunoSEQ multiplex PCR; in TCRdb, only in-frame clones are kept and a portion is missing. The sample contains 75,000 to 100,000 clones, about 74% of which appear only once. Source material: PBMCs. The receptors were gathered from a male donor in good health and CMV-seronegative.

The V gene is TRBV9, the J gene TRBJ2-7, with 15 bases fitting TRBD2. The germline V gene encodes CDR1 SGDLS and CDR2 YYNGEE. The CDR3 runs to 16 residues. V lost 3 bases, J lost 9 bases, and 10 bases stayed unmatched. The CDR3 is CASSATGLAGGEVQYF. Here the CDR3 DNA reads TGTGCCAGCAGCGCCACCGGACTAGCGGGAGGGGAGGTGCAGTACTTC.

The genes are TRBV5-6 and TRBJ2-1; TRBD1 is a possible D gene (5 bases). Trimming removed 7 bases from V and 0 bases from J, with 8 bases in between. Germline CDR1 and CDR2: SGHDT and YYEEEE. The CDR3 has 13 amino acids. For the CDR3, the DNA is TGTGCCAGCCGACAGTCCTCCTACAATGAGCAGTTCTTC. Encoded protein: CASRQSSYNEQFF.

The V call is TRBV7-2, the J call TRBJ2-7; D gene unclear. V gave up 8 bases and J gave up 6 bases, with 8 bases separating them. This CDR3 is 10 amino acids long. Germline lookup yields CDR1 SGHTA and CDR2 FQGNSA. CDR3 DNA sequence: TGTGCCAGCGGCTCGGGCGAGCAGTACTTC. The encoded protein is CASGSGEQYF.

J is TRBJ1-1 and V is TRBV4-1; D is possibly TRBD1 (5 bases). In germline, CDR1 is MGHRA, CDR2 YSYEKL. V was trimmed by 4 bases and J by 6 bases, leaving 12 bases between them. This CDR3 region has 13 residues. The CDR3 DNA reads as TGCGCCAGCAGCCTCATTCGGACATCTGAAGCTTTCTTT. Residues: CASSLIRTSEAFF.

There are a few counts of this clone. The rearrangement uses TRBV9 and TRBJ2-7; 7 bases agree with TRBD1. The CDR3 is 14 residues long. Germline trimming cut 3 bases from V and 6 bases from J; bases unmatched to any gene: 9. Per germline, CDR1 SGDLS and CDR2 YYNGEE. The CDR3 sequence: CASSDDRASTEQYF. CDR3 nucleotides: TGTGCCAGCAGCGACGACAGGGCTAGTACCGAGCAGTACTTC.

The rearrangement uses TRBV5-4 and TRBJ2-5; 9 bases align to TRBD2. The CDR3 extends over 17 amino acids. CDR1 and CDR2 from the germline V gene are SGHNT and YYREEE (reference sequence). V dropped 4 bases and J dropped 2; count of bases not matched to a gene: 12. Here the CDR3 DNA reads TGTGCCAGCAGCCCGGGACTAGCCCCGATAACACAAGAGACCCAGTACTTC. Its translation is CASSPGLAPITQETQYF.

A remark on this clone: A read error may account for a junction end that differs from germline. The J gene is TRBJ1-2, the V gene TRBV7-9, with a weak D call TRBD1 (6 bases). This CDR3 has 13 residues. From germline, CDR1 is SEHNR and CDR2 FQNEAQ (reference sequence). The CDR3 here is CSSSLAGQYGYTF. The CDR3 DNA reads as TGTTCCAGCAGCTTAGCAGGACAGTATGGCTACACCTTC.

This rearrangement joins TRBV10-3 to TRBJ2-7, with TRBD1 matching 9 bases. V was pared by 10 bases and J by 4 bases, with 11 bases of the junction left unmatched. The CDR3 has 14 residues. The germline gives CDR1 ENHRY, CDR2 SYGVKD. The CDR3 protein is CATQGQGDFYEQYF. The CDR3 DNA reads TGTGCCACCCAGGGACAGGGAGATTTTTACGAGCAGTACTTC.

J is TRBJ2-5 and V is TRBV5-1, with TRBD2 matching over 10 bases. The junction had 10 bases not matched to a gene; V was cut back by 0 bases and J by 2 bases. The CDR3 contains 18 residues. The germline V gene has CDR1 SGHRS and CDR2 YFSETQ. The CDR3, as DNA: TGCGCCAGCAGCTTGGCATCGATAGCGGGAGGTAAACAAGAGACCCAGTACTTC. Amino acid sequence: CASSLASIAGGKQETQYF.

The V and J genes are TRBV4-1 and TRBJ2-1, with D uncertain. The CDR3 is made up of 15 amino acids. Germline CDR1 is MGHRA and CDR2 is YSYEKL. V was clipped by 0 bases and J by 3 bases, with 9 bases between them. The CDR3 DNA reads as TGCGCCAGCAGCCAAGATTATTCTAGCTACAATGAGCAGTTCTTC. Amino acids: CASSQDYSSYNEQFF.

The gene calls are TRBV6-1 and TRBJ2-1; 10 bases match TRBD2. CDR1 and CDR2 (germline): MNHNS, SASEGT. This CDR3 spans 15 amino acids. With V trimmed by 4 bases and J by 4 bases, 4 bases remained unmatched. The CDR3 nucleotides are TGTGCCAGCAGTGGCCTAGCGGGGGAATACAATGAGCAGTTCTTC. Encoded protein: CASSGLAGEYNEQFF.

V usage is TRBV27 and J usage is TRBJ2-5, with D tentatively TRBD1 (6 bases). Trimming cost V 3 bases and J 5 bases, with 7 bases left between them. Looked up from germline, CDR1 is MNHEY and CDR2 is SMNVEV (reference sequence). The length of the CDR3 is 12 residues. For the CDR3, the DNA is TGTGCCAGCAGTTTTCAGGGGGAGACCCAGTACTTC. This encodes CASSFQGETQYF.

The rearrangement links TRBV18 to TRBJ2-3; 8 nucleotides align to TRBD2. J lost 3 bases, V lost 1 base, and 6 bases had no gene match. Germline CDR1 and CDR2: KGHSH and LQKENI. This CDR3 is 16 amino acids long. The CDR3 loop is CASSPRLSGSTDTQYF. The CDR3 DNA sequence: TGTGCCAGCTCACCACGTTTAAGCGGGAGTACAGATACGCAGTATTTT.

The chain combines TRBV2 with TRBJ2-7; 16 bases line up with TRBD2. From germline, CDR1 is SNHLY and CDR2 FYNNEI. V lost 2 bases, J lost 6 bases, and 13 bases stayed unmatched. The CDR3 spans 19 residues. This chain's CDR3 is CASSEPRGTSGRAILEQYF. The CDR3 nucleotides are TGTGCCAGCAGTGAACCTAGAGGGACTAGCGGGAGGGCCATACTCGAGCAGTACTTC.

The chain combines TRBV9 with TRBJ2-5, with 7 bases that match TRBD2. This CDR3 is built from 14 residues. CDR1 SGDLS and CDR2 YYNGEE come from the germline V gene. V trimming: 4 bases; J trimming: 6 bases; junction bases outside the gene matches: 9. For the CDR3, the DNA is TGTGCCAGCAGCCCGGCTCTAGCGGATAAGACCCAGTACTTC. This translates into CASSPALADKTQYF.

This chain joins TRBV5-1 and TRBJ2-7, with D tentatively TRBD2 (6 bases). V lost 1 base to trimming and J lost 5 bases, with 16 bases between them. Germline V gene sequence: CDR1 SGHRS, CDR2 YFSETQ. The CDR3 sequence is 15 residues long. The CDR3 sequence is CASSLSGQRVDEQYF. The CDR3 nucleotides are TGCGCCAGCAGCTTGAGCGGGCAGAGAGTCGACGAGCAGTACTTC.

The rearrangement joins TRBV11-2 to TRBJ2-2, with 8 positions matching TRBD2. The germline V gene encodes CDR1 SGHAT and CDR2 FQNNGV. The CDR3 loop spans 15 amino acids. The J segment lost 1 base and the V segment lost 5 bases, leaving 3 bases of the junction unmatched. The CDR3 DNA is TGTGCCAGCAGCCCGGGACTAGGGAACACCGGGGAGCTGTTTTTT. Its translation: CASSPGLGNTGELFF. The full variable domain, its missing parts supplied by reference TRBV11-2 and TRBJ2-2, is EAGVAQSPRYKIIEKRQSVAFWCNPISGHATLYWYQQILGQGPKLLIQFQNNGVVDDSQLPKDRFSAERLKGVDSTLKIQPAKLEDSAVYLCASSPGLGNTGELFFGEGSRLTVL.

The CDR3 nucleotides are TGCGCCAGCAGAGCTCTCCAGGGAGGAGGAGAGACCCAGTACTTC. Its translation is CASRALQGGGETQYF. The J gene is TRBJ2-5, the V gene TRBV5-1; D is perhaps TRBD2 (6 bases). The CDR3 runs to 15 residues. CDR1 is SGHRS, CDR2 YFSETQ, per germline. Trimming left V 5 bases short and J 4 bases short, with 18 bases between.

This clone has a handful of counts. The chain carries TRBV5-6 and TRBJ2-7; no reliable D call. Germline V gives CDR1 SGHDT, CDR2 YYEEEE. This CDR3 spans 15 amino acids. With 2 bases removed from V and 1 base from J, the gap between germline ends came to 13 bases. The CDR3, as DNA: TGTGCCAGCAGCTTACAGCCCCTTGCATCCTACGAGCAGTACTTC. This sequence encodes CASSLQPLASYEQYF.

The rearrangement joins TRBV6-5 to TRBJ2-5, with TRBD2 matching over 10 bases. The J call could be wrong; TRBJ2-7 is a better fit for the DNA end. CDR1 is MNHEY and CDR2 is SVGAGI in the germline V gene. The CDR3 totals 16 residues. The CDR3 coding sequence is TGTGCCAGCAGTTACGATAATAGCGGGAGGTCCTACGAGCAGTACTTC. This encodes CASSYDNSGRSYEQYF.

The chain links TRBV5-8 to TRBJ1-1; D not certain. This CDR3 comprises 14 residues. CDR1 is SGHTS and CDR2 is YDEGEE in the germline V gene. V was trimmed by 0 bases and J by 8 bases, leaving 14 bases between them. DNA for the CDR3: TGTGCCAGCAGCTTGGTGGTCTATCCCGTGGAAGCTTTCTTT. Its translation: CASSLVVYPVEAFF. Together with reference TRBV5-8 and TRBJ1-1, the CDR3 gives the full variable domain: EAGVTQSPTHLIKTRGQQATLRCSPISGHTSVYWYQQALGLGLQFLLWYDEGEERNRGNFPPRFSGRQFPNYSSELNVNALELEDSALYLCASSLVVYPVEAFFGQGTRLTVV.

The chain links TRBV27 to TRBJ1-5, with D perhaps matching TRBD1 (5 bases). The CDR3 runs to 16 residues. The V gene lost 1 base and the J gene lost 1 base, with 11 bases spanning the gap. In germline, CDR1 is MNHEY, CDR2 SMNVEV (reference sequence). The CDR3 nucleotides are TGTGCCAGCAGTTTATGGGGGGGGACGAGCAATCAGCCCCAGCATTTT. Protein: CASSLWGGTSNQPQHF.

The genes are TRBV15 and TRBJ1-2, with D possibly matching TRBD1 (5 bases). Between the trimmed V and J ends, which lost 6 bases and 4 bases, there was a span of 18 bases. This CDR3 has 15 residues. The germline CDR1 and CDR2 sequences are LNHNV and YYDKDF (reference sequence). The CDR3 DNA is TGTGCCACCAGTCAACTGGGACTTCGCTTCTATGGCTACACCTTC. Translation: CATSQLGLRFYGYTF.

The CDR3: CASSSSGTEAFF. CDR3 nucleotides: TGTGCCAGCAGTTCCTCCGGCACTGAAGCTTTCTTT. The V gene is TRBV28, the J gene TRBJ1-1; no firm D call. CDR1 and CDR2 (germline): MDHEN, SYDVKM. This CDR3 is built from 12 residues. The ends were cut back, 4 bases at V and 4 bases at J, with 7 bases in the middle.

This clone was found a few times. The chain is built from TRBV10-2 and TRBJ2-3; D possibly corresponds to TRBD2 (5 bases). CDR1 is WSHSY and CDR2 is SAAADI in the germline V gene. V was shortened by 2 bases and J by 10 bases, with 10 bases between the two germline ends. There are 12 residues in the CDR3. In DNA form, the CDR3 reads TGCGCCAGCAGTGAGGGGAGCACCGCGCAGTATTTT. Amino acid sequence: CASSEGSTAQYF.

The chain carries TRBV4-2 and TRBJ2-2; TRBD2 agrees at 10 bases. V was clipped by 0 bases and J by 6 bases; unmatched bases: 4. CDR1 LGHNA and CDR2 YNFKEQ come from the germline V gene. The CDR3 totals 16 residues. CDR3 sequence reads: CASSQESGTSAGELFF. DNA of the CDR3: TGTGCCAGCAGCCAAGAATCCGGGACTAGCGCCGGGGAGCTGTTTTTT.

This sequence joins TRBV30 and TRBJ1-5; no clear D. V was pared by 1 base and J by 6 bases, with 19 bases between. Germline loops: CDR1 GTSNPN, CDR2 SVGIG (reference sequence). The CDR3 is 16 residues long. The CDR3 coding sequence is TGTGCCTGGAGTGGAGACCGGGCCCAAGGGAGTCAGCCCCAGCATTTT. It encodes CAWSGDRAQGSQPQHF.